This T cell receptor beta chain was profiled in a study of Ad26.COV2.S vaccination and SARS-CoV-2 variants (dated by TCRdb to about 2021). Background on the whole study: Donors in the vaccine arm were drawn from COV1001, a phase I-IIa trial of Ad26.COV2.S in healthy adults that was multicentre, randomized, double-blind and placebo-controlled. Ad26.COV2.S was given intramuscularly at 5x10^10 or 1x10^11 viral particles, as a single shot or as two shots 56 days apart. Sequencing of the TCRbeta repertoire served to evaluate the specificity and breadth of SARS-CoV-2-reactive T cell receptors following Ad26.COV2.S vaccination. The TCR-sequenced set comprised approximately 30 samples: around 20 Ad26.COV2.S vaccine recipients, 5 placebo recipients and 8 SARS-CoV-2 convalescent individuals. Participants in the trial were split at random into five groups of five each, receiving low-dose or high-dose Ad26.COV2.S once or twice, or else placebo on both occasions. Blinding of investigators to trial group allocation was maintained during experiments and outcome assessment. Summary of the overall study and its limitations: The authors noted that total T cell responses may have been underestimated by the TCR breadth and depth analyses. The study lacked the statistical power to compare responses across vaccine doses or regimens. Vaccine and placebo recipients had comparable non-spike TCR breadth, which fits with the vaccine containing only spike. Substantial breadth of spike-specific CD8+ and CD4+ T cell responses was reported after vaccination. Higher spike-specific TCR breadth was observed in Ad26.COV2.S recipients than in placebo recipients (P = 0.0014).

The sample's treatment or condition label is to be understood as: roughly 18 received Ad26.COV2.S at low or high dose, single or two shots; several received placebo; per-sample allocation not given. Repertoires of vaccine and placebo recipients were sequenced from samples collected on day 63 after the first injection. Between 29 July and 7 August 2020, Cohort 1b enrolled 25 adults aged 18-55 years at one site in Boston, USA. As a vaccine, Ad26.COV2.S was a replication-incompetent adenovirus type 26 vector that expressed a prefusion-stabilized SARS-CoV-2 spike protein derived from the original Wuhan strain. V sheds 0 bases and J sheds 7 bases, leaving 9 bases between their ends. The germline V gene (reference sequence) gives CDR1 as LNHNV and CDR2 as YYDKDF. The CDR3, from cysteine to phenylalanine, totals 14 residues. The CDR3 DNA has 42 bases and is translated from base 1. TCRbeta CDR3 regions were sequenced with the immunoSEQ Assay. After extraction, genomic DNA underwent amplification by bias-controlled multiplex PCR, followed by high-throughput sequencing. As for the authors' bioinformatics: Collapsing and filtering of sequences were performed to quantify the absolute abundance of each unique TCRbeta CDR3 region. T cell fraction was estimated by normalizing TCRbeta template counts to usable DNA, which was measured by amplifying reference genes present in all nucleated cells. Repertoire TCRs were annotated as SARS-CoV-2-specific by exact matching of V gene, CDR3 amino acid sequence and J gene to a known reactive TCR set. The reference SARS-CoV-2 TCR set came from MIRA and was filtered for enrichment in COVID-19-positive ImmuneCODE repertoires, removing public or cross-reactive TCRs. Using the MIRA antigens, annotated TCRs were further analysed by specific ORF or by position within an ORF. Breadth was defined as the number of annotated unique rearrangements divided by the total number of unique productive rearrangements, and depth was defined as the summed frequency of the annotated unique rearrangements. TCR breadth was compared between groups using two-sided Wilcoxon rank-sum tests. Not all clones reach the TCRdb copy of this immuneACCESS table, which keeps in-frame sequences only. Checked studies attribute under half of the gap to unresolved V genes and leave the rest unexplained. From that table come the V and J calls and clone size; the DNA was used to work out D and trimming. The sample yields 350,000 to 450,000 clones; about 89% were counted once. Over 1.5% of the sample goes to the ten largest clones.

A word on this clone: There is no known antigen for this receptor. No much larger clone is present one base from it, and per-base qualities are unavailable.

Rearrangement joined TRBV15 to TRBJ1-4, with TRBD1 perhaps the D gene, on 6 matching bases. Material: peripheral blood, obtained in a trial of Ad26.COV2.S vaccine versus placebo. This sequence was found in a person between 18 and 65 years old who received the Ad26.COV2.S COVID-19 vaccine or a placebo. The CDR3 protein: CATSRDKGVEKLFF. The DNA sequence is TGTGCCACCAGCAGAGATAAGGGGGTTGAAAAACTGTTTTTT.